The TCR beta chain under discussion was sequenced for a study of OX40 agonist ivuxolimab in advanced cancers. Turning to the study itself: Aged roughly 23 to 90 with a mean of around 60 years, they were approximately 79% male.

CDR1 and CDR2 from the germline V gene are SGHAT and FQDESV (reference sequence). V was pared by 1 base and J by 6 bases, with 10 bases between. The CDR3 length is 14 residues. About this clone itself: Its antigen is not known.

General observations from the study: Partial responders treated at 0.1-3.0 mg/kg exhibited clonal expansion among the lowest measured. Low normalized clonal expansion also occurred in some nonresponding patients.

People who had autoimmune disease history or systemic immunosuppression were excluded. This table comes from immunoSEQ multiplex PCR, and its TCRdb copy is limited to in-frame clones, with some not included. The sample shows roughly 57,000 clones, around 85% of them seen only once. The sequencing used CD4+ or CD8+ T cells sorted from blood, collected in a trial of the OX40 agonist ivuxolimab. The clonotype was recovered from an adult with an advanced solid tumor such as melanoma, head and neck, liver or kidney cancer. The chain has TRBV11-1 and TRBJ1-5; D gene uncertain. The CDR3 DNA sequence: TGTGCCAGCAGCTTAGGGGGAACGGGTCAGCCCCAGCATTTT. Translating it yields CASSLGGTGQPQHF.